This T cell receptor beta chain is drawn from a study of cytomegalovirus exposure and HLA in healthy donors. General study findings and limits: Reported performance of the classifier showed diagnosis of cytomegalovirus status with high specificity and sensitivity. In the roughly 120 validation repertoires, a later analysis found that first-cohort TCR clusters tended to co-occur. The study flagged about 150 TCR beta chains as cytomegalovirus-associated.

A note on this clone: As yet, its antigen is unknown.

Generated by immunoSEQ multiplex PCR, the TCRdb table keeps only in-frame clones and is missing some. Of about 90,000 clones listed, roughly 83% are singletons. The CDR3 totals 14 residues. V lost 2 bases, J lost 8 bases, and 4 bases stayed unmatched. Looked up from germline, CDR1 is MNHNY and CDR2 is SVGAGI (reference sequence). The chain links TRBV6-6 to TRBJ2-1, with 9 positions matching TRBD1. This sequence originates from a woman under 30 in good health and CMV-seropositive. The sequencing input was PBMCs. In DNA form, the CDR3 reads TGTGCCAGCAGTTACGGGGGACAGGGCGATGAGCAGTTCTTC. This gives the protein CASSYGGQGDEQFF.